This T cell receptor beta chain was retrieved from a study of regulatory T cells in long-lasting Graves disease. Researchers made TCR beta libraries by using iRepertoire HTBI primers and running Arm-PCR on CDR3 regions. MiXCR, applied by TCRdb to the multiplex PCR reads, yields one record per CDR3 protein. The repertoire has 300,000 to 450,000 distinct CDR3 sequences, around 15% of them found once; the top ten carry 22%. Germline values: CDR1 MDHEN, CDR2 SYDVKM. There are 15 residues in the CDR3. V lost 5 bases and J lost 0; bases outside the gene matches: 7. This clonotype was detected ten times or more. Time point reported: newly diagnosed GD, antithyroid drugs for less than 3 months. RNA isolated from PBMCs was used to make the TCR library.

The TCR originated in a female donor with Graves disease. The chain is built from TRBV28 and TRBJ2-7; TRBD1 matches 7 bases. Sample: peripheral blood mononuclear cells (PBMCs), taken at new diagnosis, from a patient treated with antithyroid drugs. CDR3 sequence reads: CASSLGQDISYEQYF. CDR3 in DNA: TGTGCCAGCAGTCTCGGACAGGACATCTCCTACGAGCAGTACTTC.